The rows below give T cell receptor beta chains drawn from one sample of a study of blood T cell repertoires in COVID-19. Here immunoSEQ multiplex PCR was the method, and the copy in TCRdb shows in-frame clones only, minus some. In the table there are 40,000 or so clones, roughly 81% of which are singletons. Sequenced material: peripheral blood. These receptors were obtained from a woman in her 70s with acute or convalescent COVID-19. CDR3s include the opening cysteine and the closing phenylalanine or tryptophan. A D gene is named only where the DNA matches it firmly. Clone size is stated in some rows and not others, as once, few, many or a class when expanded.

TRBV2	TRBJ1-4	NA	TRBD1	TGTGCCAGCAGTGCCTTGACAGGGGGGAATGAAAAACTGTTTTTT	CASSALTGGNEKLFF
TRBV9	TRBJ2-7	NA	TRBD2	TGTGCCAGCAGCGTCACCGGGACTAGCTACGAGCAGTACTTC	CASSVTGTSYEQYF
TRBV7-8	TRBJ1-2	NA	TRBD1	TGTGCCAGCAGCCTACAGGGGGTAGTGAGTGGCTACACCTTC	CASSLQGVVSGYTF
TRBV6-4	TRBJ2-3	NA	NA	TGTGCCAGCAGTGACCGCCATGTATCAGACACAGATACGCAGTATTTT	CASSDRHVSDTDTQYF
TRBV7-9	TRBJ1-4	NA	NA	TGTGCCAGCAGCCGACGGGATGTTCTTCATAATGAAAAACTGTTTTTT	CASSRRDVLHNEKLFF
TRBV2	TRBJ1-4	NA	TRBD1	TGTGCCAGCAGTGAAAGGGGGCGTGAAAAACTGTTTTTT	CASSERGREKLFF
TRBV6-1	TRBJ2-1	NA	NA	TGTGCCAGCAGTGAAGCGCTTGCGGGGGCCGGGAGGATGCAGTTCTTC	CASSEALAGAGRMQFF
TRBV7-9	TRBJ2-3	NA	TRBD1	TGTGCCAGCAGCTTAGGGACAGGCCTAAGCACAGATACGCAGTATTTT	CASSLGTGLSTDTQYF
TRBV5-6	TRBJ1-5	NA	NA	TGTGCCAGCAACCTGTTGGCGGGCGGTGAGCCCCAGCATTTT	CASNLLAGGEPQHF
TRBV7-8	TRBJ2-1	NA	TRBD2	TGTGCCAGCAGCTCAACTAGCGGGGGTTACAATGAGCAGTTCTTC	CASSSTSGGYNEQFF
TRBV15	TRBJ2-2	NA	NA	TGTGCCACCAGCAGAGGTTGGTTGCGGGGTAACACCGGGGAGCTGTTTTTT	CATSRGWLRGNTGELFF
TRBV9	TRBJ1-5	NA	NA	TGTGCCAGCAGCGCCCGCATGGGCCAGCCCCAGCATTTT	CASSARMGQPQHF
TRBV5-1	TRBJ2-5	NA	NA	TGCGCCAACTTATTCGACATCCAAGAGACCCAGTACTTC	CANLFDIQETQYF
TRBV4-1	TRBJ2-5	NA	NA	TGCGCCAGCAGCCAGTGGAGGAGAGAGACCCAGTACTTC	CASSQWRRETQYF
TRBV30	TRBJ2-1	NA	NA	TGTGCCTGGAGCTCAAGACGGGATGAGCAGTTCTTC	CAWSSRRDEQFF
TRBV19	TRBJ2-5	NA	NA	TGTGCCAGTAGTATGGGAGTTATGGACGAGACCCAGTACTTC	CASSMGVMDETQYF
TRBV28	TRBJ1-1	NA	NA	TGTGCCAGCAGCCTTTTAGGGAGGCCTGAAGCTTTCTTT	CASSLLGRPEAFF
TRBV7-2	TRBJ1-2	few	TRBD1	TGTGCCAGCAGCTTTGGACAGGGAGCTTATGGCTACACCTTC	CASSFGQGAYGYTF
TRBV7-9	TRBJ2-7	NA	TRBD2	TGTGCCAGCAGCCGGGAGGGCTCCTACGAGCAGTACTTC	CASSREGSYEQYF